These T cell receptor beta chains were read from a single sample in a study of cytotoxic CD8 clonotypes in ibrutinib-treated CLL. The data were produced by immunoSEQ multiplex PCR, yet TCRdb's version contains in-frame clones alone and is incomplete. The data show around 10,000 clones, about 79% seen once. Material: PBMCs, obtained at disease progression, from a patient treated with ibrutinib. The origin of the receptors is a human donor with chronic lymphocytic leukemia. Both conserved end residues are part of each CDR3. The D gene is left open where the match is weak. For some rows the clone size is stated as once, few or many, or as a class when expanded; others skip it.

v_call	d_call	clone_size	j_call	cdr3_nt	cdr3_aa
TRBV12-2	.	.	TRBJ2-2	TGTGCCACCCGGGACAGGGGGAACACCGGGGAGCTGTTTTTT	CATRDRGNTGELFF
TRBV5-1	.	.	TRBJ2-6	TGCGCCAGCAGCTTCTCCCTGAGCTCTGGGGCCAACGTCCTGACTTTC	CASSFSLSSGANVLTF
TRBV18	.	.	TRBJ2-7	TGTGCCAGCTCACAGGGGGTAAGCTCCTACGAGCAGTACTTC	CASSQGVSSYEQYF
TRBV5-6	.	.	TRBJ1-4	TGTGCCAGCAGCTTGGAACGTGGGAAGGGTAGTGAAAAACTGTTTTTT	CASSLERGKGSEKLFF
TRBV7-3	TRBD2	.	TRBJ2-1	TGTGCCAGCAGCCCCAGGAGGGGACTAGCGGGAGGTCTCAATGAGCAGTTCTTC	CASSPRRGLAGGLNEQFF
TRBV28	TRBD2	.	TRBJ2-1	TGTGCCAGCAGTGGGGGGGGGAGAGTACTGAATGAGCAGTTCTTC	CASSGGGRVLNEQFF
TRBV6-6	.	.	TRBJ2-5	TGTGCCAGCAGTTACTCGGCTCTCTCGTACCAAGAGACCCAGTACTTC	CASSYSALSYQETQYF
TRBV2	.	few	TRBJ1-2	TGTGCCAGCAGTCAAAACCGGGGCCAGTTTGGGTATGGCTACACCTTC	CASSQNRGQFGYGYTF
TRBV7-9	.	.	TRBJ2-7	TGTGCCAGCAGCTTAACAGGGCCCTCGTTCGAGCAGTACTTC	CASSLTGPSFEQYF
TRBV9	.	.	TRBJ2-7	TGTGCCAGCAGCGTAGCACAGAGCTCCTACGAGCAGTACTTC	CASSVAQSSYEQYF
TRBV28	TRBD1	.	TRBJ1-3	TGTGCCAGCAGTTCCTCGGGGACAGCTGGAAACACCATATATTTT	CASSSSGTAGNTIYF
TRBV5-3	TRBD1	.	TRBJ2-2	TGTGCCAGAAGCTTGGGGGACAGGATTGACACCGGGGAGCTGTTTTTT	CARSLGDRIDTGELFF
TRBV6-1	.	.	TRBJ1-4	TGTGCCAGCGCTTGGCAGTTAAATGAAAAACTGTTTTTT	CASAWQLNEKLFF
TRBV7-2	TRBD1	.	TRBJ2-7	TGTGCCAGCAGCTGGGACAGGGATTTCTACGAGCAGTACTTC	CASSWDRDFYEQYF